Each of the 25 T cell receptor beta chains below was sequenced from the same sample in a study of cytomegalovirus exposure and HLA in healthy donors. Researchers ran the PCR with 60 Vbeta and 13 Jbeta primers. The method was immunoSEQ multiplex PCR; TCRdb's version includes in-frame clones alone and lacks a portion of them. The table records approximately 150,000 clones, 70% to 85% of them present only once. Sequencing was performed on PBMCs. The receptors were sampled from a woman younger than 45 in good health and CMV-seropositive.

The rearrangement links TRBV6-4 to TRBJ1-1; D not certain. The germline V gene encodes CDR1 MRHNA and CDR2 SNTAGT. V gave up 4 bases and J gave up 1 base, with 7 bases separating them. The CDR3 extends over 13 amino acids. The chain's CDR3 is CASSAQANTEAFF. DNA for the CDR3: TGTGCCAGCAGTGCCCAGGCGAACACTGAAGCTTTCTTT.

This clone was seen only once. V usage is TRBV7-9 and J usage is TRBJ2-1, with TRBD2 matching over 7 bases. V was pared by 0 bases and J by 7 bases, with 6 bases of the junction left unmatched. The CDR3 totals 15 residues. Looked up from germline, CDR1 is SEHNR and CDR2 is FQNEAQ (reference sequence). CDR3 nucleotides: TGTGCCAGCAGCTTAGCGATAGCGGGTAAGAATGAGCAGTTCTTC. As protein: CASSLAIAGKNEQFF.

The table lists this clone with a count of one. The chain links TRBV10-1 to TRBJ2-4; 9 bases fit TRBD2. The germline CDR1 and CDR2 sequences are WNHNN and SYGVQD (reference sequence). The CDR3 is 14 amino acids. Losses at the gene ends were 2 bases for V and 7 bases for J; bases not matched to a gene: 3. CDR3: CASSEGGRANIQYF. The CDR3 nucleotides read TGCGCCAGCAGTGAGGGCGGGAGGGCCAACATTCAGTACTTC.

The chain carries TRBV28 and TRBJ1-2; 12 nucleotides align to TRBD1. Per the germline V gene, CDR1 is MDHEN and CDR2 is SYDVKM. CDR3 size: 15 residues. J gave up 5 bases and V 7 bases, and 8 bases lay outside the gene matches. The CDR3 sequence: CASTPGTGGRYGYTF. CDR3 coding DNA: TGTGCCAGCACCCCCGGGACAGGGGGCAGATATGGCTACACCTTC.

This chain connects TRBV7-9 to TRBJ1-2; D is perhaps TRBD1 (6 bases). The CDR3 is 14 amino acids. The V gene's germline CDR1 is SEHNR and CDR2 FQNEAQ (reference sequence). V lost 2 bases and J 4 bases, leaving 11 bases between the germline ends. The CDR3 sequence is CASSLQGSFYGYTF. CDR3 in DNA: TGTGCCAGCAGCTTACAGGGGAGTTTCTATGGCTACACCTTC.

The chain employs TRBV15 and TRBJ2-7; D is unresolved. Trimming cost V 1 base and J 5 bases, with 15 bases left between them. The CDR3 totals 15 residues. Germline CDR1 reads LNHNV; CDR2 reads YYDKDF (reference sequence). The CDR3 loop reads CATSRVYAEQNEQYF. For the CDR3, the DNA is TGTGCCACCAGCAGAGTATACGCCGAACAGAACGAGCAGTACTTC.

J is TRBJ2-5 and V is TRBV6-5; possible D gene TRBD1, 6 bases. The CDR3 length is 13 residues. CDR1 and CDR2 from the germline V gene are MNHEY and SVGAGI. The germline V and J ends were trimmed by 6 bases and 4 bases, with 12 bases remaining between them. This CDR3 reads CASRSAGAETQYF. The CDR3 DNA follows: TGTGCCAGCAGATCGGCAGGGGCAGAGACCCAGTACTTC.

The rearrangement uses TRBV18 and TRBJ2-6; D not resolved. The V gene lost 6 bases and the J gene lost 0 bases, with 6 bases spanning the gap. The CDR3 consists of 14 residues. CDR1 and CDR2 from the germline V gene are KGHSH and LQKENI. CDR3 nucleotides: TGTGCCAGCTCTCCCGTCTCTGGGGCCAACGTCCTGACTTTC. Its protein product is CASSPVSGANVLTF.

This clone has a handful of counts. The rearrangement links TRBV28 to TRBJ2-7, with 9 bases that match TRBD1. Germline CDR1 and CDR2: MDHEN and SYDVKM. The CDR3 contains 14 residues. With 6 bases clipped from V and 1 base from J, the junction kept 4 bases outside the gene matches. CDR3 nucleotides: TGTGCCAGCAGGAGACAGGGGGGTTCCTACGAGCAGTACTTC. Protein sequence: CASRRQGGSYEQYF.

The sample holds one count of this clone. The chain uses TRBV7-2 and TRBJ1-1; TRBD1 might be the D (6 bases). V was pared by 1 base and J by 3 bases, with 9 bases between. Germline CDR1 reads SGHTA; CDR2 reads FQGNSA. This CDR3 contains 14 residues. CDR3 nucleotides: TGTGCCAGCAGCTTAGAAACAGGGTACACTGAAGCTTTCTTT. It translates to CASSLETGYTEAFF.

J is TRBJ1-2 and V is TRBV27; D may be TRBD1 (6 bases). The length of the CDR3 is 15 residues. Germline assignment: CDR1 MNHEY and CDR2 SMNVEV (reference sequence). Trimming took 6 bases from V and 4 from J, leaving 18 bases between them. The DNA of the CDR3 is TGTGCCAGCAGCCTCCTGGCCGGACAGTCCTATGGCTACACCTTC. It translates to CASSLLAGQSYGYTF.

The chain carries TRBV5-1 and TRBJ2-7; 10 bases agree with TRBD2. CDR3 length equals 16 residues. The V gene's germline CDR1 is SGHRS and CDR2 YFSETQ. With 0 bases clipped from V and 2 bases from J, the junction kept 5 bases outside the gene matches. DNA for the CDR3: TGCGCCAGCAGCTTGGAACGGACTAGCGGAACCTACGAGCAGTACTTC. This codes for CASSLERTSGTYEQYF.

The rearrangement links TRBV6-5 to TRBJ2-7, with TRBD2 matching over 12 bases. After removal of 6 bases from V and 3 bases from J, the junction contained 6 bases not matched to a gene. The CDR3 is 15 amino acids. The germline V gene has CDR1 MNHEY and CDR2 SVGAGI. This CDR3 reads CASRPLAGGYYEQYF. The DNA of the CDR3 is TGTGCCAGCAGACCCCTAGCGGGAGGGTACTACGAGCAGTACTTC.

The gene calls are TRBV6-1 and TRBJ2-4, with D possibly matching TRBD1 (5 bases). V was shortened by 0 bases and J by 15 bases, with 12 bases between the two germline ends. Germline values: CDR1 MNHNS, CDR2 SASEGT. The CDR3 spans 12 residues. DNA for the CDR3: TGTGCCAGCAGTGAAGCTCGGACACGAGGGTACTTC. Protein sequence: CASSEARTRGYF.

V is TRBV28 and J is TRBJ2-7; TRBD2 matches 10 bases. From germline, CDR1 is MDHEN and CDR2 SYDVKM. The CDR3 spans 15 residues. Germline trimming cut 3 bases from V and 2 bases from J; bases unmatched to any gene: 4. The CDR3 sequence: CASSLTSGSPYEQYF. In nucleotides, the CDR3 is TGTGCCAGCAGTTTGACTAGCGGGTCACCCTACGAGCAGTACTTC. The complete variable domain, with remaining parts taken from reference TRBV28 and TRBJ2-7, reads DVKVTQSSRYLVKRTGEKVFLECVQDMDHENMFWYRQDPGLGLRLIYFSYDVKMKEKGDIPEGYSVSREKKERFSLILESASTNQTSMYLCASSLTSGSPYEQYFGPGTRLTVT.

This chain links TRBV7-6 with TRBJ1-1; D gene unclear. Trimming stripped 4 bases from V and 1 base from J, with 13 bases between. Germline V gene lookup returns CDR1 SGHVS and CDR2 FNYEAQ. The length of the CDR3 is 15 residues. CDR3 in DNA: TGTGCCAGCAGCTCCGAACCAGGAACGAACACTGAAGCTTTCTTT. Residues: CASSSEPGTNTEAFF. The full variable domain, with the rest looked up from reference TRBV7-6 and TRBJ1-1, is GAGVSQSPRYKVTKRGQDVALRCDPISGHVSLYWYRQALGQGPEFLTYFNYEAQQDKSGLPNDRFSAERPEGSISTLTIQRTEQRDSAMYRCASSSEPGTNTEAFFGQGTRLTVV.

CDR3 sequence: CASSPTGGAPSYEQYF. DNA of the CDR3: TGTGCCAGCAGCCCCACGGGGGGGGCCCCCTCCTACGAGCAGTACTTC. The rearrangement links TRBV7-6 to TRBJ2-7, with 8 bases matching TRBD2. The germline gives CDR1 SGHVS, CDR2 FNYEAQ. The length of the CDR3 is 16 residues. Trimming took 5 bases from V and 0 from J; bases not matched to a gene: 9.

The rearrangement joins TRBV4-2 to TRBJ2-3; 7 bases match TRBD2. Germline CDR1 and CDR2: LGHNA and YNFKEQ. CDR3 length: 15 residues. With V trimmed by 0 bases and J by 2 bases, 2 bases remained unmatched. CDR3 bases: TGTGCCAGCAGCCAAGAACTAGCGCCCACAGATACGCAGTATTTT. Protein sequence: CASSQELAPTDTQYF.

This clone was counted between two and nine times. The rearrangement uses TRBV9 and TRBJ2-1; TRBD2 agrees at 13 bases. The trim removed 4 bases at V and 9 bases at J, leaving 10 bases unmatched. This CDR3 spans 16 amino acids. Germline V CDR1 and CDR2: SGDLS, YYNGEE. In DNA form, the CDR3 reads TGTGCCAGCAGCTTCGCCGGGACTAGCGGGACGGCTGAGCAGTTCTTC. It codes for CASSFAGTSGTAEQFF.

The genes are TRBV9 and TRBJ1-1; no clear D. Germline V lookup: CDR1 SGDLS, CDR2 YYNGEE. Trimming removed 0 bases at V and 11 bases at J, with 14 bases between. The CDR3 sequence is 13 residues long. CDR3 residues: CASSVDPLMEAFF. The CDR3 DNA follows: TGTGCCAGCAGCGTAGATCCCCTTATGGAGGCTTTCTTT.

This clone has a single count. The V and J genes are TRBV10-3 and TRBJ2-7, with a tentative D call TRBD1 (5 bases). CDR3 length: 13 residues. Trimming cost V 8 bases and J 5 bases, with 16 bases left between them. CDR1 is ENHRY, CDR2 SYGVKD, per germline. CDR3 bases: TGTGCCATCTCTTGGGAAGGGGATCACGAGCAGTACTTC. Its protein product is CAISWEGDHEQYF.

The V gene is TRBV30, the J gene TRBJ1-1; D possibly corresponds to TRBD1 (6 bases). The CDR3 sequence is 14 residues long. From germline, CDR1 is GTSNPN and CDR2 SVGIG (reference sequence). Trimming stripped 1 base from V and 1 base from J, with 10 bases between. The CDR3 nucleotides read TGTGCCTGGAGTGACGGCAGGGGGAACACTGAAGCTTTCTTT. Its translation is CAWSDGRGNTEAFF.

The gene calls are TRBV7-5 and TRBJ1-1; the DNA was not used to check the table's D call, TRBD1. TRBV7-5 is termed a pseudogene. This CDR3 has 15 residues. Written as DNA, the CDR3 is TGTGTCAGAAGCCTAAGAGCCAGGGAGAACACTGAAGCTTTCTTT. This sequence encodes CVRSLRARENTEAFF.

This clone was seen once. The chain carries TRBV5-1 and TRBJ2-2, with 11 bases lining up with TRBD2. The CDR3 loop spans 16 amino acids. V lost 4 bases to trimming and J lost 5 bases; unmatched junction nucleotides: 7. Germline V gives CDR1 SGHRS, CDR2 YFSETQ. The DNA of the CDR3 is TGCGCCAGCAGCCCTCTAGCGGGAGGTGGGACCGGGGAGCTGTTTTTT. Protein product: CASSPLAGGGTGELFF.

As concerns this clone: The same CDR3 also results from other DNA sequences found in this sample. V is TRBV6-5 and J is TRBJ2-7; TRBD1 aligns across 7 bases. V trimming: 5 bases; J trimming: 3 bases; junction bases outside the gene matches: 1. Germline values: CDR1 MNHEY, CDR2 SVGAGI. This CDR3 comprises 12 residues. As DNA, the CDR3 is TGTGCCAGCAGTCGGGACAGCTACGAGCAGTACTTC. Its translation is CASSRDSYEQYF.